This TCR beta chain was captured by sequencing in a study of CD8 T cells in Susac syndrome. CDR3 length: 15 residues. TCR beta from blood CD8+ and CD4+ T cells was sequenced. Roughly 0.45 to 1 ug RNA was reverse transcribed with random hexamers. TCRdb fed the immunoSEQ multiplex PCR reads into MiXCR, producing one record per CDR3 protein. The sample lists about 240,000 distinct CDR3 sequences; 96% were seen once. The sequenced sample was CD4+ T cells from PBMCs. This chain connects TRBV1 to TRBJ2-1; the table's D call of TRBD2 was not tested on the DNA. TRBV1 is classified as a pseudogene. The sequence derives from a human donor with Susac syndrome. The CDR3 DNA is TGCACCAGCAGCCCCTGCGGGAGGGATCTGGGTGAGCAGTTCTTC. Its translation: CTSSPCGRDLGEQFF.